This T cell receptor beta chain was documented in a study of vaccination and CD4 T cells after COVID-19. Trimming took 6 bases from V and 10 from J; bases not matched to a gene: 8. Germline CDR1 and CDR2: SNHLY and FYNNEI. The CDR3 has 12 amino acids. Sequenced with the Oncomine TCR Beta short-read assay was DNA taken from cultured CD4+ T cells. MiXCR, run by TCRdb on the PCR reads, gives a single entry per CDR3 protein. Of around 7,800 distinct CDR3 sequences detected, around 33% appear once; the ten largest clones hold approximately 28%. About this clonotype: Antigen: not known.

Treatment: approximately nine-day PBMC culture with coronavirus spike peptide pools or control peptides (ViraFEST assay). Before the COVID-19 pandemic (2011-2018), CD4+ T cells were obtained from the unexposed donor. The chain has TRBV2 and TRBJ1-1, with 7 bases fitting TRBD1. The sequenced sample consisted of CD4+ T cells from blood, cultured in vitro. The source is a human donor in good health. CDR3 DNA sequence: TGTGCCAGCAGGGGACAGATCTTCGTAGCTTTCTTT. It encodes CASRGQIFVAFF.